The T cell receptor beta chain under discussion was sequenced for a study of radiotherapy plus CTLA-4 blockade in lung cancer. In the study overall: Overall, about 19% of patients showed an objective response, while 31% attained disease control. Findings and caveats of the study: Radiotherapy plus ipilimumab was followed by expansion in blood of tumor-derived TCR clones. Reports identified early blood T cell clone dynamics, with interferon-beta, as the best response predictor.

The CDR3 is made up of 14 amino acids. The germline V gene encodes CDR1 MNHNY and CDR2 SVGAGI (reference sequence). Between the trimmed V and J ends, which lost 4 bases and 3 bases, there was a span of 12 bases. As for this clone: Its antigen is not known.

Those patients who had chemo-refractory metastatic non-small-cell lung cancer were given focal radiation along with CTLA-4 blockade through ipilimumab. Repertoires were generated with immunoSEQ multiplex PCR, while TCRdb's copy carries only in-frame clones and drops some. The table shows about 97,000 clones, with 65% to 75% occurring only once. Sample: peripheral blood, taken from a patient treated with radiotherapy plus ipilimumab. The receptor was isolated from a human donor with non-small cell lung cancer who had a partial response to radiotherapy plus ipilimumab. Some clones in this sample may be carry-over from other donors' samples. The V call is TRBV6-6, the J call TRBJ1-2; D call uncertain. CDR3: CASSLLIRDYGYTF. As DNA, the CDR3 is TGTGCCAGCAGTTTGCTCATTCGGGACTATGGCTACACCTTC.